The 7 T cell receptor beta chains listed next were all sequenced from one sample in a study of blood T cell repertoires in COVID-19. Clones were sequenced by immunoSEQ multiplex PCR, and TCRdb holds only the in-frame ones, with some missing. The table has 150,000 to 180,000 clones, about 85% seen once. The sequenced sample consisted of peripheral blood. The source is a man between 60 and 75 years old with COVID-19, enrolled during active disease.

This clone was counted a single time. The gene calls are TRBV12-3 or TRBV12-4 and TRBJ1-2, with TRBD1 as a possible D gene (5 bases). Trimming took off 7 bases at V and 5 bases at J, with 11 bases between the two ends. The CDR3 totals 12 residues. The CDR3 here is CASIDAGYGYTF. CDR3 coding DNA: TGTGCCAGCATTGACGCAGGGTATGGCTACACCTTC.

The chain carries TRBV24-1 and TRBJ2-7; D is possibly TRBD2 (5 bases). CDR1 and CDR2 (germline): KGHDR, SFDVKD. This CDR3 spans 13 amino acids. V gave up 3 bases and J gave up 1 base, with 6 bases separating them. CDR3 region: CATSDPGSYEQYF. CDR3 bases: TGTGCCACCAGTGATCCGGGGTCCTACGAGCAGTACTTC.

This rearrangement joins TRBV4-3 to TRBJ2-3; D might be TRBD2 (5 bases). The CDR3 loop spans 14 amino acids. V was trimmed by 2 bases and J by 4 bases, leaving 10 bases between them. Germline CDR1 is LGHNA and CDR2 is YSLEER. CDR3 nucleotide sequence: TGCGCCAGCAGCCAATCAGCGGCGCCAGATACGCAGTATTTT. It translates to CASSQSAAPDTQYF.

The sample holds one count of this clone. V and J are TRBV7-3 and TRBJ2-1; 7 nucleotides align to TRBD1. V was pared by 5 bases and J by 8 bases, with 12 bases of the junction left unmatched. This CDR3 spans 15 amino acids. Looked up from germline, CDR1 is SGHTA and CDR2 is FQGTGA. CDR3 nucleotides: TGTGCCAGCAGCACCCCGACAGGGACCCCCCATGAGCAGTTCTTC. Amino acid sequence: CASSTPTGTPHEQFF.

This clone was picked up a small number of times. This sample also contains other DNA sequences that code for the same CDR3. The chain employs TRBV6-1 and TRBJ1-2; D gene unclear. V lost 2 bases and J lost 0, with 10 bases in between. CDR3 length: 15 residues. Germline assignment: CDR1 MNHNS and CDR2 SASEGT. The CDR3 protein is CASSESGTPNYGYTF. The CDR3 DNA follows: TGTGCCAGCAGTGAATCGGGTACGCCTAACTATGGCTACACCTTC.

This clone was detected a few times. The V and J genes are TRBV4-3 and TRBJ1-4, with 8 bases lining up with TRBD1. The ends lost 4 bases at V and 3 bases at J; junction bases unmatched: 1. This CDR3 is 14 amino acids long. Germline-derived CDR1 and CDR2 are LGHNA and YSLEER. The CDR3 sequence is CASSLDRANEKLFF. In DNA, the CDR3 is TGCGCCAGCAGCCTGGACAGGGCTAATGAAAAACTGTTTTTT.

The rearrangement links TRBV7-6 to TRBJ2-2; TRBD2 matches at 7 bases. CDR3 length equals 15 residues. CDR1 and CDR2 (germline): SGHVS, FNYEAQ. V lost 7 bases, J lost 2 bases, and 7 bases stayed unmatched. This CDR3 reads CASKSGGGNTGELFF. The DNA for the CDR3 is TGTGCCAGCAAGTCTGGGGGGGGTAACACCGGGGAGCTGTTTTTT.